This T cell receptor beta chain is drawn from a study of blood T cell repertoires in COVID-19. Study in general: Sample material is recorded as cDNA or gDNA derived from T cells, B-cell-depleted T cells, or PBMCs.

Per the original data handling: For nucleated cells, counts were estimated from reference gene primer amplification. The data were produced by immunoSEQ multiplex PCR, yet TCRdb's version contains in-frame clones alone and is incomplete. That table is the source of V, J and clone size, and D and trimming were worked out from the DNA. The sample has some 230,000 clones; approximately 83% are singletons. This TCR derives from a woman aged 60-70 years with acute or convalescent COVID-19. Sequenced: peripheral blood.

Here the CDR3 DNA reads TGTGCCAGTAGTATAGGGACAGGGGACTACGAGCAGTACTTC. This gives the protein CASSIGTGDYEQYF. The chain links TRBV19 to TRBJ2-7, with TRBD1 matching over 9 bases. The germline V gene encodes CDR1 LNHDA and CDR2 SQIVND (reference sequence). CDR3 length equals 14 residues. V gave up 1 base and J gave up 3 bases; unmatched junction bases: 1.